One and the same sample provided the 11 T cell receptor beta chains below, sequenced in a study of cytomegalovirus exposure and HLA in healthy donors. Primers included in the PCR were 60 Vbeta and 13 Jbeta primers. Profiling relied on immunoSEQ multiplex PCR, and the TCRdb table lists in-frame clones only, not all of them. There are 90,000 to 120,000 clones in the sample; around 85% occur only once, and approximately 2.2% lies in the top ten. The sequencing sample was made of PBMCs. These receptors were collected from a man aged 25-40 years in good health and CMV-seronegative.

This rearrangement joins TRBV10-2 to TRBJ1-5, with D maybe TRBD1 (5 bases). Germline values: CDR1 WSHSY, CDR2 SAAADI. V shed 2 bases and J shed 1 base, with 9 bases lying between them. There are 15 residues in the CDR3. In DNA form, the CDR3 reads TGCGCCAGCAGTGAGGACAGTTACAGCAATCAGCCCCAGCATTTT. It is translated as CASSEDSYSNQPQHF.

The chain joins TRBV5-1 to TRBJ1-2, with 8 bases that match TRBD1. The CDR3 runs 12 residues. V shed 4 bases, J shed 6 bases, and the junction held 2 bases outside the gene matches. The germline CDR1 and CDR2 sequences are SGHRS and YFSETQ. CDR3 bases: TGCGCCAGCAGCGTACAGGGGGATGGCTACACCTTC. Translated: CASSVQGDGYTF.

V gene TRBV7-8 combines with J gene TRBJ2-1, with no clear D. Deletions cut 5 bases from V and 8 bases from J, with 16 bases between. This CDR3 region has 14 residues. CDR1 and CDR2 (germline): SGHVS, FQNEAQ. CDR3 sequence: CASSSTSTIDEQFF. The DNA for the CDR3 is TGTGCCAGCAGCAGTACTTCCACTATCGATGAGCAGTTCTTC.

This chain uses TRBV7-9 with TRBJ1-3; maybe TRBD1 (5 bases). V shed 5 bases and J shed 4 bases, with 15 bases lying between them. CDR3 length: 15 amino acids. Germline V gene lookup returns CDR1 SEHNR and CDR2 FQNEAQ (reference sequence). The CDR3 loop reads CASSLIGRAGNTIYF. As DNA, the CDR3 is TGTGCCAGCAGCCTGATCGGCAGGGCCGGAAACACCATATATTTT.

The chain has TRBV7-6 and TRBJ2-7; TRBD1 matches 8 bases. J gave up 0 bases and V 3 bases, and 1 base lay outside the gene matches. CDR3 length: 14 residues. Germline CDR1 reads SGHVS; CDR2 reads FNYEAQ. In nucleotides, the CDR3 is TGTGCCAGCAGCTTGGGGACAGGCTCCTACGAGCAGTACTTC. It translates to CASSLGTGSYEQYF.

This chain joins TRBV18 and TRBJ1-1, with TRBD1 as a possible D gene (5 bases). CDR1 is KGHSH, CDR2 LQKENI, per germline. The germline V and J ends were trimmed by 4 bases and 1 base, with 16 bases remaining between them. The CDR3 runs 16 residues. The CDR3 reads CASSRIQGSRNTEAFF. For the CDR3, the DNA is TGTGCCAGCTCACGCATCCAGGGATCCCGGAACACTGAAGCTTTCTTT.

V gene TRBV5-6 combines with J gene TRBJ1-2; the D gene is possibly TRBD1 (5 bases). The CDR3 is made up of 12 amino acids. Germline lookup yields CDR1 SGHDT and CDR2 YYEEEE. V dropped 1 base and J dropped 4 bases, with 5 bases sitting between them. Written as DNA, the CDR3 is TGTGCCAGCAGCTTGAGGGGCTATGGCTACACCTTC. Translating gives CASSLRGYGYTF.

The CDR3 region has the DNA TGTGCCTGGAGTGATGGCCTGGCCTACGAGCAGTACTTC. It specifies CAWSDGLAYEQYF. The chain uses TRBV30 and TRBJ2-7, with no clear D. Germline V gene data show CDR1 as GTSNPN and CDR2 as SVGIG (reference sequence). This CDR3 is built from 13 residues. V shed 1 base and J shed 2 bases, with 9 bases lying between them.

The chain has TRBV4-2 and TRBJ1-1; D is ambiguous. The CDR3 spans 12 residues. Germline assignment: CDR1 LGHNA and CDR2 YNFKEQ. Between the trimmed V and J ends, which lost 0 bases and 6 bases, there was a span of 5 bases. As DNA, the CDR3 is TGTGCCAGCAGCCAAGATAAGCCTGAAGCTTTCTTT. It yields the protein CASSQDKPEAFF.

The chain is built from TRBV14 and TRBJ1-1; D is unclear. CDR3 length equals 13 residues. The germline gives CDR1 SGHDN, CDR2 FVKESK. Trimming shortened V by 2 bases and J by 8 bases, and 12 bases separated the two germline ends. CDR3 nucleotide sequence: TGTGCCAGCAGCCAATATGTCGGCAGGGAAGCTTTCTTT. Translated, it gives CASSQYVGREAFF.

The chain combines TRBV13 with TRBJ1-2, with 9 bases fitting TRBD1. Per the germline V gene, CDR1 is PRHDT and CDR2 is FYEKMQ (reference sequence). J was trimmed by 0 bases and V by 5 bases; bases with no gene match: 4. The CDR3 is made up of 15 amino acids. The CDR3 nucleotides read TGTGCCAGCAGCAATAGACAGGGGGCTAACTATGGCTACACCTTC. Protein: CASSNRQGANYGYTF.